The clone carrying this T cell receptor (beta chain) was observed a few times. What it binds is unknown. This entry belongs to a study of T-cell memory formation after mild COVID-19. Study-level results: Contracting clones from day 15 to 85 had balanced CD4/CD8; later expanders favoured CD4+.

5'RACE, which relied on constant-segment primers, yielded TCR alpha and TCR beta cDNA libraries carrying sample barcodes and UMIs. TCRdb itself ran the 5' RACE reads through MiXCR, one entry per CDR3 protein. The top ten clones hold around a fifth of a sample with nearly 350,000 distinct CDR3 sequences, 10% to 15% of them seen once. V gave up 5 bases and J gave up 11 bases, with 15 bases separating them. The germline V gene encodes CDR1 LNHDA and CDR2 SQIVND (reference sequence). The CDR3 runs to 12 residues. This clonotype was sampled from a man between 18 and 29 years old who had mild COVID-19 (a few samples of this study predate the infection). Cell type and time point are not known. V usage is TRBV19 and J usage is TRBJ1-1, with a weak D call TRBD1 (6 bases). Sequencing was done on a sample of PBMCs or a T cell subset sorted from them (not recorded which). For the CDR3, the DNA is TGTGCCAGTAGTCCCAGGGGAGGGACGGCTTTCTTT. Protein: CASSPRGGTAFF.